A selection of T cell receptor beta chains follows, all from one sample in a study of technical replicates of blood from a handful of donors. Profiled with immunoSEQ multiplex PCR; TCRdb holds only in-frame clones, not every one. The sample shows about 66,000 clones, approximately 90% of them seen only once. Sequenced input: PBMCs. Source of these receptors: a human donor in good health. Some clones in this sample may be carry-over from other donors' samples. CDR3s include the opening cysteine and the closing phenylalanine or tryptophan. A D gene is named only where the DNA matches it firmly. Size tells how often a clone was seen (once, few, many) or the class of an expanded clone, and some rows leave it out.

TRBV14	TRBJ2-7	TRBD1	-	TGTGCCAGCAGCCAAAAACCGGGACAGGGTTCCTACGAGCAGTACTTC	CASSQKPGQGSYEQYF
TRBV30	TRBJ2-2	TRBD1	-	TGTGCCTGGAGTTCCCTCGACAGGGTCGCCGGGGAGCTGTTTTTT	CAWSSLDRVAGELFF
TRBV14	TRBJ2-2	-	-	TGTGCCAGCAGCCGCGCAGGACTGCCCTGGATCGGGGAGCTGTTTTTT	CASSRAGLPWIGELFF
TRBV6-1	TRBJ2-1	TRBD2	-	TGTGCCAGCAGTGAAGCGGGAGGGCCGAATGAGCAGTTCTTC	CASSEAGGPNEQFF
TRBV7-9	TRBJ1-2	-	-	TGTGCCAGCAGCCCTAGTGGGTTGGGTAGCTATGGCTACACCTTC	CASSPSGLGSYGYTF
TRBV7-3	TRBJ2-2	TRBD2	-	TGTGCCAGCAGCTTCGGGGGGGCTGACGGGGAGCTGTTTTTT	CASSFGGADGELFF
TRBV4-1	TRBJ2-1	TRBD1	once	TGCGCCAGCAGCCGAGGACAGGGTAATGAGCAGTTCTTC	CASSRGQGNEQFF
TRBV7-2	TRBJ2-3	-	-	TGTGCCAGCAGCTCCTTGGGGGGTACGCAGTATTTT	CASSSLGGTQYF
TRBV19	TRBJ1-5	-	-	TGTGCCAGTGGGCGCGGGACGGAGGGGTATCAGCCCCAGCATTTT	CASGRGTEGYQPQHF
TRBV5-1	TRBJ2-1	TRBD2	-	TGCGCCAGCAGCGGTAGCGGGGGTTACAATGAGCAGTTCTTC	CASSGSGGYNEQFF
TRBV4-3	TRBJ2-1	TRBD2	once	TGCGCCAGCAGCCCAAATGGGCGGGGGGCCTCCTACAATGAGCAGTTCTTC	CASSPNGRGASYNEQFF
TRBV7-9	TRBJ2-1	-	-	TGTGCCAGCAGCACGACTACCGGGGGATCCAATGAGCAGTTCTTC	CASSTTTGGSNEQFF
TRBV7-9	TRBJ2-3	TRBD2	-	TGTGCCAGCAGCCCTCTGACTAGCCCCTTGAGGGATACGCAGTATTTT	CASSPLTSPLRDTQYF
TRBV12-5	TRBJ2-1	TRBD2	few	TGTGCTAGTGGTTTTAGCGGGAGCCGTGAGCAGTTCTTC	CASGFSGSREQFF
TRBV19	TRBJ1-6	-	once	TGTGCCAGTAAGAGGGCAGCCGAAGTCTCACCCCTCCACTTT	CASKRAAEVSPLHF
TRBV29-1	TRBJ1-6	-	-	TGCAGCGCACGAGCAGGAGGCTCTTCACCCCTCCACTTT	CSARAGGSSPLHF
TRBV6-5	TRBJ1-1	TRBD1	-	TGTGCCAGCAGTTACGACAGGGGGTCGGCGAACACTGAAGCTTTCTTT	CASSYDRGSANTEAFF
TRBV27	TRBJ2-7	TRBD1	-	TGTGCCAGCAGTCCGACGACAGGGGTCTACGAGCAGTACTTC	CASSPTTGVYEQYF
TRBV4-1	TRBJ2-7	TRBD1	-	TGCGCCAGCAGCCAAGGTGGCAGGGGGTTGTACGAGCAGTACTTC	CASSQGGRGLYEQYF
TRBV7-9	TRBJ2-2	-	-	TGTGCCAGCAGCTTATCGGCCGGGGAGCTGTTTTTT	CASSLSAGELFF
TRBV11-2	TRBJ2-7	TRBD1	-	TGTGCCAGCAGCAACCGGGACAGTTACGAGCAGTACTTC	CASSNRDSYEQYF
TRBV6-5	TRBJ1-5	-	-	TGTGCCAGCAGTTACTCCGAGAGCAATCAGCCCCAGCATTTT	CASSYSESNQPQHF
TRBV12-5	TRBJ2-7	TRBD1	-	TGTGCTAGTGGTTTGGGGAGGACAGGGAGAAGCGAGCAGTACTTC	CASGLGRTGRSEQYF
TRBV2	TRBJ2-6	-	few	TGTGCCAGCAGTGATACCTACAGCCTCTCTGGGGCCAACGTCCTGACTTTC	CASSDTYSLSGANVLTF
TRBV2	TRBJ2-7	TRBD2	-	TGTGCCAGCAGGGAGACACCGGGACTAGCGACCTACGAGCAGTACTTC	CASRETPGLATYEQYF